Sequencing of this TCR beta chain was carried out in a study of Ad26.COV2.S vaccination and SARS-CoV-2 variants. Overall study findings and caveats: Whether participants received vaccine or placebo, their non-spike TCR breadth was similar.

Generated by immunoSEQ multiplex PCR, the TCRdb table keeps only in-frame clones and is missing some. The data show hundreds of thousands of clones, around four fifths seen once. Treatment noted: some 19 received Ad26.COV2.S at low or high dose, single or two shots; about 5 received placebo; per-sample allocation not given. Each sample was drawn 63 days after the first injection (of vaccine or placebo). This CDR3 is built from 14 residues. Germline CDR1 LNHDA, CDR2 SQIVND (reference sequence). With 6 bases clipped from V and 3 bases from J, the junction kept 3 bases outside the gene matches. Turning to this clone: What it binds is unknown.

The specimen comprised peripheral blood, sampled in a trial of Ad26.COV2.S vaccine versus placebo. The clonotype was recovered from a person aged 18-60 years who received the Ad26.COV2.S COVID-19 vaccine or a placebo. The chain carries TRBV19 and TRBJ2-2, with 8 nucleotides matching TRBD1. The CDR3: CASRDRDYTGELFF. Here the CDR3 DNA reads TGTGCCAGTAGGGACAGGGACTACACCGGGGAGCTGTTTTTT.